Below are 25 T cell receptor beta chains sequenced from a single sample in a study of radiation and T cells in renal cell carcinoma. Profiled with immunoSEQ multiplex PCR; TCRdb holds only in-frame clones, not every one. The sample carries roughly 49,000 clones, about 80% recorded once. Time point noted: blood 2 weeks post-SBRT. Treatment indicated: 15 Gy SBRT to primary tumor, nephrectomy 4 weeks later. The starting material was blood, obtained from a patient whose treatment included radiotherapy and nephrectomy. The receptors were sampled from a woman in her sixties or seventies with renal cell carcinoma.

The genes are TRBV6-5 and TRBJ1-2, with D tentatively TRBD1 (6 bases). Germline CDR1 MNHEY, CDR2 SVGAGI. Trimming stripped 6 bases from V and 4 bases from J, with 12 bases between. The CDR3 loop spans 13 amino acids. The CDR3 DNA reads TGTGCCAGCAGACGGGGGCGGGTCTATGGCTACACCTTC. Translated: CASRRGRVYGYTF.

This clone was found a few times. The V call is TRBV4-1, the J call TRBJ2-1, with TRBD2 identical over 11 bases. The J segment lost 10 bases and the V segment lost 0 bases, leaving 17 bases of the junction unmatched. Germline CDR1 is MGHRA and CDR2 is YSYEKL. The CDR3 length is 19 residues. DNA of the CDR3: TGCGCCAGCAGCCAAGAGGAATCTAGCGGGGGGCCACTCAATCGGGAGCAGTTCTTC. This sequence encodes CASSQEESSGGPLNREQFF.

The gene calls are TRBV19 and TRBJ2-2; no clear D gene. Germline V gene lookup returns CDR1 LNHDA and CDR2 SQIVND (reference sequence). The V end lost 3 bases, the J end lost 7 bases, and 9 bases lay between the germline ends. The CDR3 is 13 amino acids. The CDR3 region is CASSIDESGELFF. The DNA for the CDR3 is TGTGCCAGTAGTATTGATGAGAGCGGGGAGCTGTTTTTT.

The chain links TRBV10-3 to TRBJ2-1, with TRBD1 matching over 7 bases. This CDR3 region has 15 residues. The germline V gene encodes CDR1 ENHRY and CDR2 SYGVKD. Unmatched junction bases numbered 12, after V lost 7 bases and J lost 6 bases. CDR3 sequence (DNA): TGTGCCATCACCGACGACAGGGCCCCGACCAATGAGCAGTTCTTC. Amino acid sequence: CAITDDRAPTNEQFF.

The chain joins TRBV2 to TRBJ2-2, with D perhaps matching TRBD1 (5 bases). CDR3 size: 14 residues. CDR1 is SNHLY, CDR2 FYNNEI, per germline. Trimming removed 8 bases from V and 2 bases from J, with 12 bases in between. The CDR3 bases are TGTGCCAGCTCCCCGACAGTAAACACCGGGGAGCTGTTTTTT. Residues: CASSPTVNTGELFF.

J is TRBJ2-6 and V is TRBV4-3; TRBD2 agrees at 9 bases. CDR3 length: 18 residues. V was pared by 0 bases and J by 0 bases, with 3 bases of the junction left unmatched. Germline V gene lookup returns CDR1 LGHNA and CDR2 YSLEER. CDR3 residues: CASSQEAGGNSGANVLTF. CDR3 DNA: TGCGCCAGCAGCCAAGAAGCGGGAGGAAACTCTGGGGCCAACGTCCTGACTTTC.

This chain connects TRBV7-2 to TRBJ2-3, with 12 nucleotides matching TRBD2. CDR1 is SGHTA and CDR2 is FQGNSA in the germline V gene. The V gene end was trimmed by 6 bases and the J gene end by 1 base; junction bases not matched to a gene: 5. This CDR3 region has 16 residues. For the CDR3, the DNA is TGTGCCAGCAGACCCCGACTAGCGGGAGGCACAGATACGCAGTATTTT. Translated, it gives CASRPRLAGGTDTQYF.

The chain has TRBV5-4 and TRBJ2-3; 9 bases are a match to TRBD2. Germline CDR1 is SGHNT and CDR2 is YYREEE (reference sequence). J gave up 6 bases and V 0 bases, and 2 bases lay outside the gene matches. CDR3 size: 14 residues. CDR3: CASSLGGRDDTQYF. The CDR3 bases are TGTGCCAGCAGCTTGGGCGGGAGGGATGATACGCAGTATTTT.

This clone occurred many times. The J gene is TRBJ2-5, the V gene TRBV7-2; tentative D call: TRBD2 (6 bases). Trimming removed 4 bases from V and 6 bases from J, with 12 bases in between. Germline CDR1 SGHTA, CDR2 FQGNSA. The CDR3 is 13 residues long. The CDR3 DNA reads TGTGCCAGCAGCTCGGAGGGTCAGCAGACCCAGTACTTC. It codes for CASSSEGQQTQYF.

V usage is TRBV14 and J usage is TRBJ2-7; D is unclear. The CDR3 spans 13 residues. The germline CDR1 and CDR2 sequences are SGHDN and FVKESK. Trimming pared 4 bases from V and 0 bases from J, leaving 7 bases between. The CDR3 sequence is CASSPASSYEQYF. In DNA form, the CDR3 reads TGTGCCAGCAGCCCAGCGAGCTCCTACGAGCAGTACTTC.

The chain uses TRBV4-2 and TRBJ1-3; 7 bases agree with TRBD1. The germline CDR1 and CDR2 sequences are LGHNA and YNFKEQ. V was clipped by 4 bases and J by 1 base; unmatched bases: 4. This CDR3 comprises 15 residues. CDR3 DNA sequence: TGTGCCAGCAGCCGGACAGGCCAATCTGGAAACACCATATATTTT. Translation: CASSRTGQSGNTIYF.

There are a few counts of this clone. This chain joins TRBV10-1 and TRBJ1-2; TRBD1 aligns across 7 bases. V gave up 5 bases and J gave up 10 bases; unmatched junction bases: 7. In germline, CDR1 is WNHNN, CDR2 SYGVQD (reference sequence). The CDR3 totals 12 residues. DNA for the CDR3: TGCGCCAGCAGTACTTTTGGGACAGCCTACACCTTC. Translation: CASSTFGTAYTF.

The gene calls are TRBV5-4 and TRBJ2-7, with unresolved D. Germline V CDR1 and CDR2: SGHNT, YYREEE (reference sequence). The CDR3 runs 14 residues. Trimming left V 4 bases short and J 2 bases short, with 13 bases between. CDR3 in amino acids: CASSQEKGPYEQYF. CDR3 DNA: TGTGCCAGCAGCCAAGAGAAAGGCCCCTACGAGCAGTACTTC.

This chain links TRBV2 with TRBJ2-1; D unresolved. There are 15 residues in the CDR3. The V gene's germline CDR1 is SNHLY and CDR2 FYNNEI. The V gene lost 6 bases and the J gene lost 6 bases, with 18 bases spanning the gap. The CDR3 DNA sequence: TGTGCCAGCAGGACCCCAGGTAGTCCTTTCAATGAGCAGTTCTTC. Its protein product is CASRTPGSPFNEQFF.

This clone was seen once. The chain is built from TRBV30 and TRBJ1-2; the D gene is possibly TRBD1 (6 bases). V lost 1 base, J lost 6 bases, and 9 bases lay in between. Germline CDR1 reads GTSNPN; CDR2 reads SVGIG (reference sequence). The CDR3 sequence is 12 residues long. This CDR3 reads CAWSDRVDGYTF. The CDR3 bases are TGTGCCTGGAGTGACAGGGTGGATGGCTACACCTTC.

V usage is TRBV6-6 and J usage is TRBJ1-5; 10 bases align to TRBD1. Germline CDR1 reads MNHNY; CDR2 reads SVGAGI (reference sequence). The CDR3 covers 16 residues. V was pared by 0 bases and J by 7 bases, with 6 bases of the junction left unmatched. CDR3 region: CASSYSTGGVHQPQHF. The CDR3 region has the DNA TGTGCCAGCAGTTACTCGACAGGGGGCGTCCACCAGCCCCAGCATTTT.

The V gene is TRBV12-1, the J gene TRBJ2-7. TRBV12-1 is labeled a pseudogene. This CDR3 contains 13 residues. The CDR3 spells CASSWVWAYEQYF. Here the CDR3 DNA reads TGTGCCAGCAGCTGGGTTTGGGCCTACGAGCAGTACTTC.

The chain couples TRBV7-9 to TRBJ2-5; D remains ambiguous. Germline V gives CDR1 SEHNR, CDR2 FQNEAQ (reference sequence). The CDR3 length is 15 residues. The V end was cut by 5 bases, the J end by 2 bases, with 15 bases between. The chain's CDR3 is CASSRPILSQETQYF. DNA for the CDR3: TGTGCCAGCAGCCGGCCAATTTTGAGTCAAGAGACCCAGTACTTC.

This clone was detected once. The chain recombines TRBV4-1 with TRBJ2-5; perhaps TRBD1 as D (6 bases). The CDR3 runs 17 residues. Trimming stripped 0 bases from V and 7 bases from J, with 21 bases between. CDR1 is MGHRA, CDR2 YSYEKL, per germline. The CDR3, as DNA: TGCGCCAGCAGCCAAGATTGGCAGGGGCCATACCCGGGGACCCAGTACTTC. This encodes CASSQDWQGPYPGTQYF.

This chain joins TRBV7-8 and TRBJ2-2; D is uncertain. The V and J ends lost 1 base and 9 bases respectively, with 18 bases between them. This CDR3 region has 16 residues. Germline assignment: CDR1 SGHVS and CDR2 FQNEAQ. CDR3 loop: CASSLGGGTTGRELFF. CDR3 DNA: TGTGCCAGCAGCTTAGGAGGCGGAACCACCGGCCGGGAGCTGTTTTTT. The variable domain in full, with the rest retrieved from reference TRBV7-8 and TRBJ2-2, is GAGVSQSPRYKVAKRGQDVALRCDPISGHVSLFWYQQALGQGPEFLTYFQNEAQLDKSGLPSDRFFAERPEGSVSTLKIQRTQQEDSAVYLCASSLGGGTTGRELFFGEGSRLTVL.

The chain joins TRBV11-1 to TRBJ2-5, with TRBD2 as a possible D gene (6 bases). This CDR3 is built from 14 residues. V was shortened by 3 bases and J by 8 bases, with 16 bases between the two germline ends. Germline CDR1 is SGHAT and CDR2 is FQDESV (reference sequence). CDR3 region: CASSFLRGAATQYF. The CDR3 DNA is TGTGCCAGCAGCTTCCTCCGCGGGGCCGCTACCCAGTACTTC.

The V and J genes are TRBV6-5 and TRBJ1-1; 8 bases match TRBD1. The CDR3 totals 15 residues. V shed 6 bases, J shed 4 bases, and the junction held 10 bases outside the gene matches. Germline V gene data show CDR1 as MNHEY and CDR2 as SVGAGI. CDR3 in amino acids: CASSDQGARSTEAFF. CDR3 DNA: TGTGCCAGCAGCGACCAGGGGGCGCGTAGCACTGAAGCTTTCTTT.

The chain employs TRBV6-5 and TRBJ2-7; tentatively, D is TRBD2 (7 bases). The CDR3 loop spans 15 amino acids. Trimming shortened V by 2 bases and J by 4 bases, and 15 bases separated the two germline ends. The germline gives CDR1 MNHEY, CDR2 SVGAGI. CDR3 in amino acids: CASSYTRGGPYEQYF. CDR3 bases: TGTGCCAGCAGTTACACGAGGGGGGGGCCATACGAGCAGTACTTC.

The chain combines TRBV12-5 with TRBJ2-1, with D uncertain. Trimming stripped 0 bases from V and 9 bases from J, with 3 bases between. The germline CDR1 and CDR2 sequences are LGHNT and FRNRAP. The CDR3 totals 11 residues. Here the CDR3 DNA reads TGTGCTAGTGGTTTGGTATTTGAGCAGTTCTTC. Its protein is CASGLVFEQFF.

This clone has just a few counts. This chain uses TRBV9 with TRBJ1-1, with D unresolved. Germline loops: CDR1 SGDLS, CDR2 YYNGEE. The CDR3 sequence is 14 residues long. Deletions cut 3 bases from V and 2 bases from J, with 11 bases between. The CDR3 loop is CASSAAGFNTEAFF. The CDR3 DNA reads as TGTGCCAGCAGCGCGGCGGGTTTTAACACTGAAGCTTTCTTT.